Listed here is a single T cell receptor beta chain. What it recognizes is unknown. The data were taken from a study of T-cell memory formation after mild COVID-19. V trimming: 5 bases; J trimming: 10 bases; junction bases outside the gene matches: 9. CDR3 length: 15 residues. Study-wide results and limits: CD4/CD8 balance characterized clones contracting day 15 to 85, and CD4+ skew characterized later expanders.

TCRdb ran MiXCR on the 5' RACE reads and lists one entry per CDR3 protein. The repertoire consists of 290,000 or so distinct CDR3 sequences, with roughly a fifth occurring once and the leading ten covering around 21%. The rearrangement uses TRBV12-3 or TRBV12-4 and TRBJ1-6; 9 bases agree with TRBD1. The sequence came from a man younger than 30 who had mild COVID-19 (a few samples of this study predate the infection). Cell type and time point are not known. Sequencing input: PBMCs or a T cell subset sorted from them (not recorded which). The CDR3 region is CASSLHPTGGSPLHF. The CDR3, as DNA: TGTGCCAGCAGTCTCCACCCGACAGGGGGATCACCCCTCCACTTT.